The 4 T cell receptor beta chains in this list originate from one sample, sequenced in a study of radiotherapy plus CTLA-4 blockade in lung cancer. The table came from immunoSEQ multiplex PCR; TCRdb's copy has only in-frame clones and leaves some out. The sample lists tens of thousands of clones, 70% to 90% occurring once. Sample: peripheral blood, taken from a patient treated with radiotherapy plus ipilimumab. The receptors stem from a human donor with non-small cell lung cancer who had a partial response to radiotherapy plus ipilimumab.

The chain employs TRBV11-3 and TRBJ2-1; no clear D gene. The CDR3 covers 16 residues. From germline, CDR1 is SGHNT and CDR2 YENEEA. The V end was cut by 2 bases, the J end by 4 bases, with 15 bases between. The CDR3 spells CASSLTQHCFYNEQFF. The CDR3 coding sequence is TGTGCCAGCAGCTTAACACAGCATTGCTTTTACAATGAGCAGTTCTTC.

This clone appeared a single time. The chain has TRBV14 and TRBJ1-2; D not certain. V was cut by 2 bases and J by 8 bases, with 12 bases left in between. Germline CDR1 reads SGHDN; CDR2 reads FVKESK. This CDR3 has 13 residues. The CDR3 coding sequence is TGTGCCAGCAGCCAATTTCTCTTGCGGGGCTACACCTTC. This encodes CASSQFLLRGYTF.

This clone was observed a few times. This chain connects TRBV9 to TRBJ2-1; D may be TRBD2 (6 bases). Trimming removed 0 bases from V and 0 bases from J, with 7 bases in between. This CDR3 contains 15 residues. The germline V gene encodes CDR1 SGDLS and CDR2 YYNGEE. The chain's CDR3 is CASSVGRVSYNEQFF. CDR3 nucleotides: TGTGCCAGCAGCGTAGGGAGGGTCTCCTACAATGAGCAGTTCTTC.

The chain uses TRBV19 and TRBJ1-2; 7 bases fit TRBD1. This CDR3 has 15 residues. V gave up 6 bases and J gave up 5 bases; unmatched junction bases: 12. CDR1 and CDR2 (germline): LNHDA, SQIVND (reference sequence). CDR3 protein: CASRLEGGAGYGYTF. The CDR3 DNA reads TGTGCCAGTAGGCTGGAAGGGGGCGCGGGGTATGGCTACACCTTC.